One sample yielded the 22 T cell receptor beta chains listed below, sequenced in a study of identical twins (dated by TCRdb to the mid-2010s). Receptor libraries were prepared by 5' RACE. TCRdb names Illumina HiSeq 2000 as the instrument used. TCRdb reworked the public reads: Q25 trimming with fastp, MiXCR clone assembly, productive beta chains retained. Duplicate CDR3 protein sequences are folded into a single record with the most common DNA and genes. For this sample there are about 480,000 distinct CDR3 sequences; approximately 15% appear just once. About 0.52% of the sample rests with the top ten. Separately, the same data were catalogued under a study of yellow fever vaccine responses in identical twins.

Sequenced: CD4+ T cells sorted from blood. The receptors were sampled from a woman aged 18-29 years in good health.

The chain links TRBV18 to TRBJ2-6, with TRBD2 identical over 9 bases. J lost 2 bases, V lost 2 bases, and 7 bases had no gene match. This CDR3 region has 18 residues. Germline CDR1 is KGHSH and CDR2 is LQKENI. This chain's CDR3 is CASSPKHIAGAGANVLTF. Written as DNA, the CDR3 is TGTGCCAGCTCACCAAAACATATAGCGGGAGCTGGGGCCAACGTCCTGACTTTC.

The chain combines TRBV4-2 with TRBJ2-3, with 9 bases lining up with TRBD2. Germline V gene sequence: CDR1 LGHNA, CDR2 YNFKEQ. V lost 0 bases and J lost 5; bases outside the gene matches: 21. This CDR3 has 21 residues. DNA for the CDR3: TGTGCCAGCAGCCAAGATCCTGGTGGTAGGCGGGAGGGCCTTAAAGAAGATACGCAGTATTTT. This translates into CASSQDPGGRREGLKEDTQYF.

V and J are TRBV6-4 and TRBJ2-5, with D maybe TRBD1 (5 bases). Germline V gene sequence: CDR1 MRHNA, CDR2 SNTAGT. The CDR3 extends over 13 amino acids. Trimming removed 4 bases at V and 5 bases at J, with 11 bases between. The CDR3 spells CASSGTFGETQYF. CDR3 DNA sequence: TGTGCCAGCAGTGGGACATTTGGGGAGACCCAGTACTTC.

The table lists this clonotype with a few counts. The rearrangement uses TRBV7-6 and TRBJ2-3; 9 positions agree with TRBD1. V trimming: 5 bases; J trimming: 4 bases; junction bases outside the gene matches: 7. Germline V gene sequence: CDR1 SGHVS, CDR2 FNYEAQ. This CDR3 is built from 15 residues. The CDR3 is CASSAGTGIPDTQYF. The CDR3 coding sequence is TGTGCCAGCAGCGCCGGGACAGGGATTCCAGATACGCAGTATTTT.

This clonotype has just a few counts. The chain uses TRBV12-3 or TRBV12-4 and TRBJ1-5; D is undetermined. There are 12 residues in the CDR3. Trimming cost V 6 bases and J 9 bases, with 12 bases left between them. CDR3 sequence reads: CASSGSSRPQHF. The CDR3 DNA is TGTGCCAGCAGCGGTTCAAGTAGGCCCCAGCATTTT.

The gene calls are TRBV18 and TRBJ2-1, with TRBD2 identical over 10 bases. V lost 0 bases, J lost 7 bases, and 3 bases stayed unmatched. Germline V gene data show CDR1 as KGHSH and CDR2 as LQKENI. The CDR3 totals 15 residues. The CDR3 loop reads CASSPPAGGPNEQFF. The CDR3 region has the DNA TGTGCCAGCTCACCACCAGCGGGAGGGCCTAATGAGCAGTTCTTC. Full variable domain (outside the CDR3, taken from reference TRBV18 and TRBJ2-1): NAGVMQNPRHLVRRRGQEARLRCSPMKGHSHVYWYRQLPEEGLKFMVYLQKENIIDESGMPKERFSAEFPKEGPSILRIQQVVRGDSAAYFCASSPPAGGPNEQFFGPGTRLTVL.

The chain couples TRBV28 to TRBJ2-2; no clear D gene. Germline CDR1 reads MDHEN; CDR2 reads SYDVKM. The CDR3 extends over 13 amino acids. Trimming took 2 bases from V and 6 from J, leaving 7 bases between them. The CDR3 loop reads CASSLRAPGELFF. CDR3 nucleotide sequence: TGTGCCAGCAGTTTACGGGCCCCCGGGGAGCTGTTTTTT.

This clonotype was seen a few times. The gene calls are TRBV12-3 or TRBV12-4 and TRBJ2-3, with 7 bases fitting TRBD2. The CDR3 extends over 12 amino acids. After removal of 6 bases from V and 6 bases from J, the junction contained 3 bases not matched to a gene. The CDR3 protein is CASRRELDTQYF. In DNA, the CDR3 is TGTGCCAGCAGGCGGGAGTTGGATACGCAGTATTTT.

This clonotype has ten or more counts. The junction departs from germline at one end; a sequencing error may be responsible. The V gene is TRBV7-7, the J gene TRBJ2-1, with D possibly being TRBD1 (6 bases). Germline assignment: CDR1 SSHAT and CDR2 FNYEAQ (reference sequence). This CDR3 is 13 amino acids long. CDR3 bases: TGTGCTAGCAGCTTAGCCACAGGGAATGAGCAGTTCTTC. It codes for CASSLATGNEQFF.

The J gene is TRBJ1-1, the V gene TRBV6-1, with D possibly being TRBD1 (6 bases). The CDR3 has 15 amino acids. Germline lookup yields CDR1 MNHNS and CDR2 SASEGT. V dropped 5 bases and J dropped 4 bases, with 17 bases sitting between them. Here the CDR3 DNA reads TGTGCCAGCAGTCAAGAACAGGGCTGGGGCACTGAAGCTTTCTTT. Protein sequence: CASSQEQGWGTEAFF.

The chain links TRBV29-1 to TRBJ2-3; D tentatively reads TRBD1 or TRBD2 (6 bases each). Germline values: CDR1 SQVTM, CDR2 ANQGSEA. This CDR3 contains 12 residues. Between the trimmed V and J ends, which lost 4 bases and 3 bases, there was a span of 8 bases. The CDR3 here is CSVAGATDTQYF. CDR3 nucleotides: TGCAGCGTTGCGGGGGCGACAGATACGCAGTATTTT.

This clonotype has a handful of counts. This chain uses TRBV6-2 or TRBV6-3 with TRBJ2-1; TRBD2 might be the D (5 bases). CDR1 MNHEY and CDR2 SVGEGT come from the germline V gene. V was clipped by 4 bases and J by 9 bases, with 10 bases between them. CDR3 size: 12 residues. The CDR3 sequence: CASSFIRGEQFF. In DNA, the CDR3 is TGTGCCAGCAGTTTCATTCGGGGTGAGCAGTTCTTC.

This clonotype has at least ten counts. The V call is TRBV2, the J call TRBJ1-2; 7 bases match TRBD1. V lost 6 bases, J lost 4 bases, and 5 bases stayed unmatched. The CDR3 is made up of 13 amino acids. Germline assignment: CDR1 SNHLY and CDR2 FYNNEI. The CDR3 DNA sequence: TGTGCCAGCAGGACAGGGACAGTCTATGGCTACACCTTC. Amino acid sequence: CASRTGTVYGYTF.

This sequence joins TRBV11-2 and TRBJ2-7; 9 bases fit TRBD1. CDR1 and CDR2 (germline): SGHAT, FQNNGV. The CDR3 has 15 amino acids. Germline trimming cut 5 bases from V and 4 bases from J; bases unmatched to any gene: 9. CDR3: CASSKAGTGIYEQYF. Here the CDR3 DNA reads TGTGCCAGCAGCAAGGCCGGGACAGGGATTTACGAGCAGTACTTC.

The chain uses TRBV20-1 and TRBJ2-7; 7 positions match TRBD2. J was trimmed by 4 bases and V by 0 bases; bases with no gene match: 9. The CDR3 spans 15 residues. Germline V CDR1 and CDR2: DFQATT, SNEGSKA (reference sequence). CDR3 nucleotides: TGCAGTGCTAGAGAAACGGGGGGACCTTCTTACGAGCAGTACTTC. Amino acid sequence: CSARETGGPSYEQYF.

The V call is TRBV2, the J call TRBJ2-7; weak D call: TRBD2 (5 bases). From germline, CDR1 is SNHLY and CDR2 FYNNEI. Trimming took 1 base from V and 7 from J, leaving 11 bases between them. This CDR3 comprises 13 residues. CDR3 in amino acids: CASSEDRRSEQYF. The CDR3 DNA is TGTGCCAGCAGTGAAGACCGGAGGAGTGAGCAGTACTTC.

This chain joins TRBV20-1 and TRBJ2-7, with D possibly matching TRBD1 (5 bases). Germline CDR1 reads DFQATT; CDR2 reads SNEGSKA (reference sequence). Between the trimmed V and J ends, which lost 5 bases and 3 bases, there was a span of 14 bases. This CDR3 is 13 amino acids long. The CDR3 DNA sequence: TGCAGTGCTCGGAAAGGGGTAGTCTACGAGCAGTACTTC. It specifies CSARKGVVYEQYF.

The chain links TRBV5-1 to TRBJ2-4; D may be TRBD2 (7 bases). Germline-derived CDR1 and CDR2 are SGHRS and YFSETQ. The CDR3 is 14 amino acids. The V end lost 0 bases, the J end lost 8 bases, and 12 bases lay between the germline ends. The CDR3, as DNA: TGCGCCAGCAGCTTGGAAGGGGGGGAGGACATTCAGTACTTC. This translates into CASSLEGGEDIQYF.

J is TRBJ1-3 and V is TRBV12-3 or TRBV12-4; no definite D call. V was pared by 3 bases and J by 2 bases, with 8 bases between. There are 14 residues in the CDR3. CDR3 DNA sequence: TGTGCCAGCAGTTTTGTCAGAACTGGAAACACCATATATTTT. Protein product: CASSFVRTGNTIYF.

The rearrangement links TRBV3-1 to TRBJ2-5; a possible D gene is TRBD1 (6 bases). The V and J ends lost 4 bases and 2 bases respectively, with 29 bases between them. The germline gives CDR1 LGHDT, CDR2 YNNKEL (reference sequence). The CDR3 length is 20 residues. The CDR3 sequence is CASSPDRRGGTITPQETQYF. DNA of the CDR3: TGTGCCAGCAGCCCGGATAGGAGAGGGGGAACCATAACACCTCAAGAGACCCAGTACTTC.

This clonotype has a handful of counts. This CDR3 is CASRVDRGGYNEQFF. In nucleotides, the CDR3 is TGTGCCAGCAGGGTAGACAGGGGCGGGTACAATGAGCAGTTCTTC. This sequence joins TRBV12-3 or TRBV12-4 and TRBJ2-1; 8 bases fit TRBD1. The CDR3 spans 15 residues. The J segment lost 4 bases and the V segment lost 6 bases, leaving 8 bases of the junction unmatched.

This clonotype was seen repeatedly, ten times or more. The genes are TRBV3-1 and TRBJ1-1; D possibly corresponds to TRBD1 (6 bases). The germline V and J ends were trimmed by 0 bases and 6 bases, with 14 bases remaining between them. Germline CDR1 and CDR2: LGHDT and YNNKEL (reference sequence). CDR3 length: 15 residues. The CDR3 spells CASSQERGWGPEAFF. CDR3 sequence (DNA): TGTGCCAGCAGCCAAGAAAGGGGGTGGGGGCCTGAAGCTTTCTTT.